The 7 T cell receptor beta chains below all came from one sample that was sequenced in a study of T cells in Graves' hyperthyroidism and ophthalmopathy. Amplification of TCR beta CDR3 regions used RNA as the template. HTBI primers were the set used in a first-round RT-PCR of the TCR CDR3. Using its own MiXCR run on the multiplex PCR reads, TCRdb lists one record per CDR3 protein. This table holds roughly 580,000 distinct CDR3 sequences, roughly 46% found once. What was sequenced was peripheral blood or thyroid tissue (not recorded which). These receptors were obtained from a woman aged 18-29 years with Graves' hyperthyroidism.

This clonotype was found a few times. CDR3 amino acids: CASSLGGSRGEQYF. CDR3 DNA sequence: TGTGCCAGCAGCTTAGGGGGAAGTCGGGGCGAGCAGTACTTC. This chain links TRBV7-9 with TRBJ2-7; tentative D call: TRBD2 (5 bases). Looked up from germline, CDR1 is SEHNR and CDR2 is FQNEAQ (reference sequence). The CDR3 contains 14 residues. V lost 1 base to trimming and J lost 6 bases, with 13 bases between them.

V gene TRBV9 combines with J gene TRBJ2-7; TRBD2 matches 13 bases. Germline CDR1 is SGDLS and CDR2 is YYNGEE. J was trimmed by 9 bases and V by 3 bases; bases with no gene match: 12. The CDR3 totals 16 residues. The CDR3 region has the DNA TGTGCCAGCAGCGCCTCTTCCGGGACTAGCGGGATGGCGCAGTACTTC. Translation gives CASSASSGTSGMAQYF.

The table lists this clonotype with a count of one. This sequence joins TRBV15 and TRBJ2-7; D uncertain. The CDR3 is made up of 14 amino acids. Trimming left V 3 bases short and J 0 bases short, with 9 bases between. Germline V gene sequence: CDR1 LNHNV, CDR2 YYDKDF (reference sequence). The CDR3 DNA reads TGTGCCACCAGCAGCGTCGCCAGCTCCTACGAGCAGTACTTC. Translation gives CATSSVASSYEQYF. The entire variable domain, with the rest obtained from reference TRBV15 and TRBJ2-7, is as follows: DAMVIQNPRYQVTQFGKPVTLSCSQTLNHNVMYWYQQKSSQAPKLLFHYYDKDFNNEADTPDNFQSRRPNTSFCFLDIRSPGLGDTAMYLCATSSVASSYEQYFGPGTRLTVT.

The CDR3 coding sequence is TGCAGCGTTAGTGGTGGCGGGACAGGGAACACTGAAGCTTTCTTT. Protein product: CSVSGGGTGNTEAFF. The chain couples TRBV29-1 to TRBJ1-1; 8 bases fit TRBD1. From germline, CDR1 is SQVTM and CDR2 ANQGSEA. The CDR3 has 15 amino acids. V trimming: 5 bases; J trimming: 1 base; junction bases outside the gene matches: 9. Variable domain in full (rest from reference TRBV29-1 and TRBJ1-1): SAVISQKPSRDICQRGTSLTIQCQVDSQVTMMFWYRQQPGQSLTLIATANQGSEATYESGFVIDKFPISRPNLTFSTLTVSNMSPEDSSIYLCSVSGGGTGNTEAFFGQGTRLTVV.

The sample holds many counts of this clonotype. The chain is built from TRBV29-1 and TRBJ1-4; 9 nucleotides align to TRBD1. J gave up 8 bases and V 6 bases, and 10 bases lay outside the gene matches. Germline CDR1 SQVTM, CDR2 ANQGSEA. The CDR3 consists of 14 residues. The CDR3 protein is CSVYPGQGGEKLFF. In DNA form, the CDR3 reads TGCAGCGTGTATCCGGGACAGGGCGGGGAAAAACTGTTTTTT. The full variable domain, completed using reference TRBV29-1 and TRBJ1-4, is SAVISQKPSRDICQRGTSLTIQCQVDSQVTMMFWYRQQPGQSLTLIATANQGSEATYESGFVIDKFPISRPNLTFSTLTVSNMSPEDSSIYLCSVYPGQGGEKLFFGSGTQLSVL.

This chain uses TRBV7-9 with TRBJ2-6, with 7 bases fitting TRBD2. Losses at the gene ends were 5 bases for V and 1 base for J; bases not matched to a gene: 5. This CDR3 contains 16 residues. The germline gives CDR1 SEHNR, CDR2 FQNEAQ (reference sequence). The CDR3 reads CASSQMGGSGANVLTF. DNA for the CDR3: TGTGCCAGCAGCCAGATGGGGGGGTCTGGGGCCAACGTCCTGACTTTC.

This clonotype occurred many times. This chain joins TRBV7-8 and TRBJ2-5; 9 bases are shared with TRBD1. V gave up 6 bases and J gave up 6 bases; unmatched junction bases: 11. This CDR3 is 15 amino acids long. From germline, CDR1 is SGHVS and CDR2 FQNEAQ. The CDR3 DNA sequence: TGTGCCAGCAGTGGAATTGAGGGACAGGGAAAGACCCAGTACTTC. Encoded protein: CASSGIEGQGKTQYF.